Listed below are T cell receptor beta chains from one sample, sequenced in a study of lymphopenia after photon versus proton radiotherapy. The repertoire was sequenced with immunoSEQ multiplex PCR; TCRdb's copy has only in-frame clones and lacks some. The repertoire includes over 40,000 clones, 80% to 95% of them detected once, and roughly 18% sits in the top ten. Specimen: peripheral blood, collected from a patient treated with photon-based radiotherapy. These receptors were taken from a woman between 35 and 50 years old with cholangiocarcinoma. Each CDR3 is given with its conserved first and last residue. The D gene is left open where the match is weak. Size tells how often a clone was seen (once, few, many) or the class of an expanded clone, and some rows leave it out.

>NA|few|TRBJ1-6|TRBV5-1
CASSLETGRSPLHF
TGCGCCAGCAGCTTGGAAACGGGGAGGTCACCCCTCCACTTT
>TRBD2|NA|TRBJ2-3|TRBV30
CACPGGADTQYF
TGTGCCTGCCCCGGGGGGGCAGATACGCAGTATTTT
>NA|NA|TRBJ2-7|TRBV11-2
CASSLRGGVYEQYF
TGTGCCAGCAGCTTACGGGGCGGGGTCTACGAGCAGTACTTC
>NA|NA|TRBJ2-7|TRBV6-1
CASSGPPYEQYF
TGTGCCAGCAGTGGGCCCCCCTACGAGCAGTACTTC
>NA|NA|TRBJ2-2|TRBV27
CASSLSPAGELFF
TGTGCCAGCAGTTTATCGCCAGCCGGGGAGCTGTTTTTT
>NA|NA|TRBJ1-2|TRBV29-1
CSAPRLEGIGYTF
TGCAGCGCTCCCCGATTGGAAGGGATTGGCTACACCTTC
>TRBD1|NA|TRBJ1-3|TRBV28
CASKGDRELNSAGNTIYF
TGTGCCAGCAAGGGGGACAGGGAATTAAACTCCGCTGGAAACACCATATATTTT
>NA|NA|TRBJ2-3|TRBV27
CASSFRRGATDTQYF
TGTGCCAGCAGTTTTCGTAGGGGGGCCACAGATACGCAGTATTTT
>NA|NA|TRBJ1-1|TRBV7-9
CASSLDGGGAEAFF
TGTGCCAGCAGCTTAGACGGGGGTGGGGCTGAAGCTTTCTTT
>NA|few|TRBJ1-1|TRBV28
CASSFPPWKGGEDTEAFF
TGTGCCAGCAGTTTCCCCCCTTGGAAGGGAGGGGAAGACACTGAAGCTTTCTTT
>NA|NA|TRBJ2-5|TRBV7-2
CASSPSPQETQYF
TGTGCCAGCAGCCCCAGCCCCCAAGAGACCCAGTACTTC
>NA|NA|TRBJ1-6|TRBV4-3
CASRTGSNSPLHF
TGCGCCAGCAGGACGGGGAGCAATTCACCCCTCCACTTT
>TRBD1|NA|TRBJ1-1|TRBV5-1
CASSLVQGGEAFF
TGCGCCAGCAGCTTGGTTCAGGGGGGTGAAGCTTTCTTT
>NA|once|TRBJ2-5|TRBV5-4
CASSLGQSQETQYF
TGTGCCAGCAGCTTGGGACAGAGCCAAGAGACCCAGTACTTC
>NA|once|TRBJ2-3|TRBV7-2
CASSFLEAYASTDTQYF
TGTGCCAGCAGCTTTTTGGAGGCCTACGCTAGCACAGATACGCAGTATTTT
>NA|NA|TRBJ1-1|TRBV28
CASSLPTGNTEAFF
TGTGCCAGCAGTTTACCTACAGGGAACACTGAAGCTTTCTTT
>NA|NA|TRBJ1-3|TRBV29-1
CSVEDGQQSGNTIYF
TGCAGCGTTGAAGATGGACAGCAGTCTGGAAACACCATATATTTT
>NA|NA|TRBJ2-7|TRBV30
CAWSWTGNEQYF
TGTGCCTGGAGTTGGACGGGGAACGAGCAGTACTTC
>NA|NA|TRBJ2-3|TRBV5-4
CASSSSGRGGDTQYF
TGTGCCAGCAGTTCGAGCGGGCGTGGCGGAGATACGCAGTATTTT
>NA|NA|TRBJ2-2|TRBV28
CASSRRTGELFF
TGTGCCAGCAGTCGCCGGACCGGGGAGCTGTTTTTT
>NA|NA|TRBJ1-2|TRBV4-3
CASSPHRANYGYTF
TGCGCCAGCAGCCCACACAGGGCTAACTATGGCTACACCTTC
>TRBD2|NA|TRBJ2-1|TRBV5-1
CASSTALAGPYNEQFF
TGCGCCAGCAGCACCGCCCTAGCGGGGCCCTACAATGAGCAGTTCTTC
>NA|NA|TRBJ1-1|TRBV11-2
CASSLSYRLNTEAFF
TGTGCCAGCAGCTTGTCTTACAGGTTGAACACTGAAGCTTTCTTT
>TRBD1|NA|TRBJ1-1|TRBV7-2
CASSPGQGQEAFF
TGTGCCAGCAGCCCCGGACAGGGCCAAGAAGCTTTCTTT
>NA|NA|TRBJ2-3|TRBV18
CASSLAVGTDTQYF
TGTGCCAGCTCGCTGGCCGTTGGCACAGATACGCAGTATTTT
>TRBD1|NA|TRBJ1-6|TRBV10-3
CATCGTVNSPLHF
TGTGCCACCTGCGGGACAGTAAATTCACCCCTCCACTTT
>NA|NA|TRBJ2-1|TRBV19
CASSVGWGGEQFF
TGTGCCAGCTCCGTGGGGTGGGGAGGTGAGCAGTTCTTC
>NA|NA|TRBJ1-2|TRBV11-1
CASSWDGSNYGYTF
TGTGCCAGCAGCTGGGACGGATCTAACTATGGCTACACCTTC
>NA|NA|TRBJ1-5|TRBV7-9
CASSDRDTDQPQHF
TGTGCCAGCAGCGATAGGGACACCGATCAGCCCCAGCATTTT
>NA|NA|TRBJ1-4|TRBV30
CAWSAGTSRKLFF
TGTGCCTGGAGTGCGGGTACGTCAAGGAAACTGTTTTTT
>NA|NA|TRBJ1-5|TRBV6-1
CASSEVREPSNQPQHF
TGTGCCAGCAGTGAAGTTCGGGAGCCTAGCAATCAGCCCCAGCATTTT
>NA|NA|TRBJ1-4|TRBV5-6
CASSGVGEKLFF
TGTGCCAGCAGCGGGGTCGGAGAAAAACTGTTTTTT
>TRBD1|NA|TRBJ1-5|TRBV6-1
CASSDLTGGQPQHF
TGTGCCAGCAGTGATTTGACAGGGGGTCAGCCCCAGCATTTT
>NA|NA|TRBJ2-7|TRBV28
CASSSLGREQYF
TGTGCCAGCAGTTCCCTCGGACGCGAGCAGTACTTC